Each of the 30 T cell receptor beta chains below was sequenced from the same sample in a study of blood T cell repertoires in COVID-19. Method: immunoSEQ multiplex PCR; TCRdb's copy keeps in-frame clones and lacks some. The sample lists a few hundred thousand clones, around 84% occurring once. Sequenced input: PBMCs or T cells enriched from blood (not recorded which). These TCRs come from a woman between 18 and 30 years old who had recovered from COVID-19.

The J gene is TRBJ1-6, the V gene TRBV6-8; the D gene is possibly TRBD1 (5 bases). V was clipped by 10 bases and J by 0 bases, with 19 bases between them. The CDR3 has 17 amino acids. Per the germline V gene, CDR1 is MNHGY and CDR2 is SAAAGT. As DNA, the CDR3 is TGTGCCACCCCCTGTGGCAGGGCGAGCTCCTATAATTCACCCCTCCACTTT. Its translation: CATPCGRASSYNSPLHF.

A single count supports this clone. V and J are TRBV27 and TRBJ2-3, with 9 bases that match TRBD2. The junction had 4 bases not matched to a gene; V was cut back by 6 bases and J by 0 bases. The CDR3 consists of 15 residues. The germline CDR1 and CDR2 sequences are MNHEY and SMNVEV (reference sequence). CDR3: CASRSGTSSTDTQYF. The DNA of the CDR3 is TGTGCCAGCAGGTCCGGGACTAGCAGCACAGATACGCAGTATTTT.

The rearrangement joins TRBV7-9 to TRBJ1-2; TRBD1 aligns across 9 bases. CDR1 SEHNR and CDR2 FQNEAQ come from the germline V gene (reference sequence). V trimming: 6 bases; J trimming: 4 bases; junction bases outside the gene matches: 9. The CDR3 extends over 15 amino acids. CDR3 DNA: TGTGCCAGCAGTTTGCCACCGGGACAGGGCTATGGCTACACCTTC. It codes for CASSLPPGQGYGYTF.

The genes are TRBV5-8 and TRBJ1-2; no reliable D call. The V gene lost 0 bases and the J gene lost 2 bases, with 8 bases spanning the gap. This CDR3 is built from 14 residues. The V gene's germline CDR1 is SGHTS and CDR2 YDEGEE. This chain's CDR3 is CASSLGHRNYGYTF. The CDR3 DNA reads TGTGCCAGCAGCTTGGGACACCGGAACTATGGCTACACCTTC.

The chain is built from TRBV9 and TRBJ1-1; D remains ambiguous. This CDR3 contains 13 residues. Trimming left V 6 bases short and J 0 bases short, with 9 bases between. CDR1 SGDLS and CDR2 YYNGEE come from the germline V gene. CDR3 DNA: TGTGCCAGCACCCCCGGTGTGAACACTGAAGCTTTCTTT. Translating it yields CASTPGVNTEAFF.

The V and J genes are TRBV28 and TRBJ1-2, with TRBD1 as a possible D gene (5 bases). V dropped 10 bases and J dropped 2 bases, with 17 bases sitting between them. Per the germline V gene, CDR1 is MDHEN and CDR2 is SYDVKM. The CDR3 is 14 amino acids. The CDR3 protein is CAIKTALLNYGYTF. CDR3 sequence (DNA): TGTGCCATTAAGACAGCCCTTCTAAACTATGGCTACACCTTC.

The chain recombines TRBV24-1 with TRBJ1-3; a possible D gene is TRBD1 (5 bases). V was clipped by 10 bases and J by 4 bases, with 13 bases between them. The germline CDR1 and CDR2 sequences are KGHDR and SFDVKD. This CDR3 region has 13 residues. The DNA of the CDR3 is TGTGCCACGCAGCAGGGTTTCGGAAACACCATATATTTT. Amino acid sequence: CATQQGFGNTIYF.

This chain links TRBV10-3 with TRBJ2-2, with 10 nucleotides matching TRBD1. Germline V CDR1 and CDR2: ENHRY, SYGVKD. Unmatched junction bases numbered 8, after V lost 6 bases and J lost 4 bases. The CDR3 has 16 amino acids. CDR3 loop: CAIRGTGATGTGELFF. CDR3 nucleotide sequence: TGTGCCATCAGAGGGACAGGGGCGACGGGCACCGGGGAGCTGTTTTTT.

DNA of the CDR3: TGCGCCAGCAGACACACAGGGGGCACTGAAGCTTTCTTT. This codes for CASRHTGGTEAFF. V and J are TRBV4-1 and TRBJ1-1, with 8 nucleotides matching TRBD1. The trim removed 6 bases at V and 4 bases at J, leaving 4 bases unmatched. CDR3 size: 13 residues. Per germline, CDR1 MGHRA and CDR2 YSYEKL.

This rearrangement joins TRBV7-9 to TRBJ1-2; 12 positions agree with TRBD1. Per germline, CDR1 SEHNR and CDR2 FQNEAQ (reference sequence). Trimming took 2 bases from V and 7 from J; bases not matched to a gene: 11. The CDR3 has 17 residues. The CDR3 spells CASSLSGQGAQGLGYTF. As DNA, the CDR3 is TGTGCCAGCAGCTTATCGGGACAGGGGGCGCAGGGACTTGGCTACACCTTC.

This chain connects TRBV5-1 to TRBJ1-1, with a weak D call TRBD1 (5 bases). In germline, CDR1 is SGHRS, CDR2 YFSETQ. V was shortened by 6 bases and J by 3 bases, with 18 bases between the two germline ends. The CDR3 runs 15 residues. The CDR3: CASTWGTTQYTEAFF. For the CDR3, the DNA is TGCGCCAGCACCTGGGGCACCACACAGTACACTGAAGCTTTCTTT.

This clone was counted a few times. The genes are TRBV7-9 and TRBJ2-2; 8 nucleotides agree with TRBD2. CDR1 SEHNR and CDR2 FQNEAQ come from the germline V gene (reference sequence). V was pared by 5 bases and J by 6 bases, with 14 bases of the junction left unmatched. The CDR3 totals 17 residues. CDR3 region: CASSTQRQRELAGELFF. The CDR3 nucleotides are TGTGCCAGCAGCACCCAGCGGCAGCGGGAGTTGGCCGGGGAGCTGTTTTTT.

CDR3 nucleotides: TGTGCCAGCAGCGTCCTACAAGGACAAGGGCTCCCTGAAGCTTTCTTT. Translation: CASSVLQGQGLPEAFF. The genes are TRBV9 and TRBJ1-1; tentatively, D is TRBD1 (5 bases). CDR1 SGDLS and CDR2 YYNGEE come from the germline V gene. The CDR3 loop spans 16 amino acids. V was trimmed by 2 bases and J by 6 bases, leaving 20 bases between them.

This chain joins TRBV2 and TRBJ1-4, with TRBD1 matching over 8 bases. The V and J ends lost 4 bases and 6 bases, in that order; junction bases with no gene match: 16. CDR1 is SNHLY, CDR2 FYNNEI, per germline. The CDR3 has 18 amino acids. The CDR3 bases are TGTGCCAGCAGTGCTACCCTCCTCCGGACAGGGAAATATGAAAAACTGTTTTTT. This sequence encodes CASSATLLRTGKYEKLFF.

The V call is TRBV4-2, the J call TRBJ2-5; a possible D gene is TRBD2 (5 bases). Germline CDR1 and CDR2: LGHNA and YNFKEQ. The length of the CDR3 is 13 residues. Trimming took 1 base from V and 5 from J, leaving 8 bases between them. The CDR3 coding sequence is TGTGCCAGCAGCCAAGGGACTTTGGAGACCCAGTACTTC. It codes for CASSQGTLETQYF.

J is TRBJ2-6 and V is TRBV2; D not certain. CDR1 and CDR2 from the germline V gene are SNHLY and FYNNEI. V was clipped by 1 base and J by 0 bases, with 16 bases between them. There are 19 residues in the CDR3. The CDR3 is CASSEGALALLSGANVLTF. In DNA, the CDR3 is TGTGCCAGCAGTGAAGGCGCTCTCGCCCTGCTCTCTGGGGCCAACGTCCTGACTTTC. The variable domain in full, with the rest retrieved from reference TRBV2 and TRBJ2-6, is EPEVTQTPSHQVTQMGQEVILRCVPISNHLYFYWYRQILGQKVEFLVSFYNNEISEKSEIFDDQFSVERPDGSNFTLKIRSTKLEDSAMYFCASSEGALALLSGANVLTFGAGSRLTVL.

This chain connects TRBV19 to TRBJ2-1; 8 bases map to TRBD2. The CDR3 length is 13 residues. Trimming removed 7 bases from V and 5 bases from J; junction bases left unmatched: 4. The germline V gene has CDR1 LNHDA and CDR2 SQIVND (reference sequence). CDR3 protein: CASTKRGHNEQFF. CDR3 DNA: TGTGCCAGTACGAAGCGGGGGCACAATGAGCAGTTCTTC.

The J gene is TRBJ2-2, the V gene TRBV11-2; 11 bases match TRBD2. Germline CDR1 and CDR2: SGHAT and FQNNGV. Unmatched junction bases numbered 6, after V lost 5 bases and J lost 4 bases. The CDR3 is made up of 16 amino acids. CDR3 sequence reads: CASSPISGRATGELFF. In DNA form, the CDR3 reads TGTGCCAGCAGCCCAATTAGCGGGAGGGCCACCGGGGAGCTGTTTTTT.

The chain combines TRBV11-2 with TRBJ1-1; D remains unclear. The CDR3 runs to 17 residues. Trimming cost V 0 bases and J 0 bases, with 14 bases left between them. Per the germline V gene, CDR1 is SGHAT and CDR2 is FQNNGV. CDR3 amino acids: CASSLDRNLLMNTEAFF. The CDR3 DNA reads as TGTGCCAGCAGCTTAGATAGAAACTTGCTAATGAACACTGAAGCTTTCTTT.

The rearrangement joins TRBV19 to TRBJ1-1, with TRBD1 as a possible D gene (6 bases). Germline V CDR1 and CDR2: LNHDA, SQIVND (reference sequence). V gave up 7 bases and J gave up 3 bases, with 24 bases separating them. The CDR3 spans 17 residues. In nucleotides, the CDR3 is TGTGCCAGTATTCCCTTGGAGGCGAGGAACAGGGACACTGAAGCTTTCTTT. Protein: CASIPLEARNRDTEAFF.

The V gene is TRBV6-5, the J gene TRBJ2-7; D is unclear. V lost 6 bases and J lost 6, with 9 bases in between. The CDR3 loop spans 11 amino acids. Per the germline V gene, CDR1 is MNHEY and CDR2 is SVGAGI. CDR3 amino acids: CASSVPGEQYF. The CDR3, as DNA: TGTGCCAGCAGCGTCCCAGGCGAGCAGTACTTC.

The gene calls are TRBV11-2 and TRBJ2-7; TRBD1 aligns across 9 bases. The V gene's germline CDR1 is SGHAT and CDR2 FQNNGV. The CDR3 consists of 15 residues. V trimming: 4 bases; J trimming: 3 bases; junction bases outside the gene matches: 7. CDR3 in amino acids: CASSSRGTGSYEQYF. CDR3 DNA: TGTGCCAGCAGCTCGAGGGGGACAGGGAGCTACGAGCAGTACTTC.

The genes are TRBV10-1 and TRBJ2-3; TRBD1 aligns across 10 bases. Germline assignment: CDR1 WNHNN and CDR2 SYGVQD (reference sequence). With V trimmed by 5 bases and J by 0 bases, 2 bases remained unmatched. There are 15 residues in the CDR3. CDR3 sequence: CASSLGQGSTDTQYF. The CDR3, as DNA: TGCGCCAGCAGTTTGGGACAGGGGAGCACAGATACGCAGTATTTT.

The chain couples TRBV7-9 to TRBJ2-2; D uncertain. Germline V gives CDR1 SEHNR, CDR2 FQNEAQ (reference sequence). CDR3 length: 13 amino acids. Trimming took off 5 bases at V and 4 bases at J, with 8 bases between the two ends. The CDR3 loop is CASSDWFTGELFF. CDR3 DNA: TGTGCCAGCAGCGACTGGTTCACCGGGGAGCTGTTTTTT.

This clone was seen a single time. The genes are TRBV5-1 and TRBJ1-6, with D possibly matching TRBD1 (5 bases). CDR1 is SGHRS, CDR2 YFSETQ, per germline. This CDR3 contains 14 residues. Trimming pared 3 bases from V and 7 bases from J, leaving 11 bases between. CDR3 bases: TGCGCCAGCAGCTCGGGGGTCGGCAATTCACCCCTCCACTTT. This translates into CASSSGVGNSPLHF.

This chain uses TRBV5-1 with TRBJ1-1; 8 bases are shared with TRBD1. Germline V gives CDR1 SGHRS, CDR2 YFSETQ. Losses at the gene ends were 3 bases for V and 2 bases for J; bases not matched to a gene: 9. The CDR3 covers 16 residues. The CDR3 DNA reads as TGCGCCAGCAGCTCCCCGGACAGGGTGGGAAACACTGAAGCTTTCTTT. It codes for CASSSPDRVGNTEAFF.

This clone was recorded only once. This chain connects TRBV28 to TRBJ1-5; a weak D match, TRBD1 (5 bases). Trimming pared 6 bases from V and 3 bases from J, leaving 18 bases between. Germline CDR1 reads MDHEN; CDR2 reads SYDVKM. The CDR3 has 16 amino acids. CDR3 DNA sequence: TGTGCCAGCAGCTCCTCGCACGGGGACTTCAATCAGCCCCAGCATTTT. Translation gives CASSSSHGDFNQPQHF.

This chain connects TRBV5-6 to TRBJ2-2, with no clear D. The CDR3 is 13 residues long. The germline gives CDR1 SGHDT, CDR2 YYEEEE. Trimming cost V 2 bases and J 6 bases, with 8 bases left between them. This CDR3 is CASSFGSAGELFF. The DNA for the CDR3 is TGTGCCAGCAGCTTTGGTTCGGCCGGGGAGCTGTTTTTT. The entire variable domain, with the rest obtained from reference TRBV5-6 and TRBJ2-2, is as follows: DAGVTQSPTHLIKTRGQQVTLRCSPKSGHDTVSWYQQALGQGPQFIFQYYEEEERQRGNFPDRFSGHQFPNYSSELNVNALLLGDSALYLCASSFGSAGELFFGEGSRLTVL.

In DNA, the CDR3 is TGTGCCAGCAGCGTTACAGGGGGAGGAGATGGCTACACCTTC. Its translation is CASSVTGGGDGYTF. The chain combines TRBV7-3 with TRBJ1-2, with 8 bases lining up with TRBD1. V gave up 5 bases and J gave up 6 bases; unmatched junction bases: 8. From germline, CDR1 is SGHTA and CDR2 FQGTGA. The CDR3 has 14 residues. Full variable domain (missing parts from reference TRBV7-3 and TRBJ1-2): GAGVSQTPSNKVTEKGKYVELRCDPISGHTALYWYRQSLGQGPEFLIYFQGTGAADDSGLPNDRFFAVRPEGSVSTLKIQRTERGDSAVYLCASSVTGGGDGYTFGSGTRLTVV.

The chain recombines TRBV15 with TRBJ2-2; 11 bases fit TRBD1. Germline V CDR1 and CDR2: LNHNV, YYDKDF (reference sequence). With V trimmed by 7 bases and J by 7 bases, 8 bases remained unmatched. This CDR3 contains 15 residues. CDR3 DNA: TGTGCCACCAACTCTCCTGGGACAGGGGGCGGGGAGCTGTTTTTT. Protein product: CATNSPGTGGGELFF.